The T cell receptor (beta chain) under discussion was sequenced for a study of Ad26.COV2.S vaccination and SARS-CoV-2 variants. For the study at large: This donor came from the COV1001 trial of Ad26.COV2.S. Broader study findings: Quantification of TCR breadth and depth may have yielded underestimates of total T cell responses.

Treatment meaning: 15 to 20 received Ad26.COV2.S at low or high dose, single or two shots; about five received placebo; per-sample allocation not given. Sampling was performed 63 days after the first vaccine or placebo injection. On this clone: As yet, its antigen is unknown.

J was trimmed by 0 bases and V by 8 bases; bases with no gene match: 7. The V gene's germline CDR1 is SGHAT and CDR2 FQNNGV. The CDR3 is 16 residues long. Some clones are missing from TCRdb's copy, which holds only in-frame ones; the method was immunoSEQ multiplex PCR. The sample holds 380,000 or so clones, 70% to 90% seen once. Source: peripheral blood, taken in a trial of Ad26.COV2.S vaccine versus placebo. The V call is TRBV11-2, the J call TRBJ2-7, with 13 bases that match TRBD2. The sequence was collected from a person between 18 and 65 years old who received the Ad26.COV2.S COVID-19 vaccine or a placebo. This chain's CDR3 is CASVGGLAGISYEQYF. CDR3 sequence (DNA): TGTGCCAGCGTAGGGGGACTAGCGGGGATCTCCTACGAGCAGTACTTC.